This T cell receptor (beta chain) was captured in a study of STAT3 mutations in large granular lymphocyte leukemia. Findings and limits, study-wide: In several patients, dominant TCR clone burden exceeded STAT3 mutant burden. Every T-cell large granular lymphocyte leukemia patient had at least one immunodominant TCR beta clonotype. All newly emerging clones after therapy were STAT3 wild type.

Using immunoSEQ multiplex PCR, the repertoire was profiled, and TCRdb retains in-frame clones only, with some absent. The profile shows 17,000 or so clones, approximately 84% of them singletons. Note on this clone: Its specificity is unknown.

After removal of 3 bases from V and 3 bases from J, the junction contained 6 bases not matched to a gene. Germline CDR1 and CDR2: LGHNA and YNFKEQ. CDR3 size: 15 residues. The chain couples TRBV4-2 to TRBJ2-7; 9 bases fit TRBD2. The TCR was taken from a man aged 50-59 years with T-cell large granular lymphocyte leukemia. Some clones in this sample may be carry-over from other donors' samples. Sequencing was performed on peripheral blood mononuclear cells. The CDR3, as DNA: TGTGCCAGCAGCCACCGTAGCGGGGGCATCTACGAGCAGTACTTC. Translation: CASSHRSGGIYEQYF.